This T cell receptor (beta chain) was captured in a study of T cell repertoires in cytomegalovirus infection. V was cut by 3 bases and J by 4 bases, with 14 bases left in between. CDR3 length: 15 residues. Germline V gene lookup returns CDR1 KGHDR and CDR2 SFDVKD. MiXCR, applied by TCRdb to the reads, yields one record per CDR3 protein. The table lists approximately 270,000 distinct CDR3 sequences, under 25% of them singletons, with roughly 19% in the top ten. Concerning this clonotype: Its antigen is unidentified.

Here the sequenced sample was cultured PBMCs, taken from culture after CMV antigen stimulation. The rearrangement joins TRBV24-1 to TRBJ1-2; a weak D match, TRBD1 (5 bases). This receptor was taken from a human donor in good health (CMV status not recorded). Some clones in this sample may be carry-over from other donors' samples. CDR3 sequence reads: CATSDATRVGYGYTF. CDR3 bases: TGTGCCACCAGTGATGCTACCAGGGTGGGCTATGGCTACACCTTC.